These T cell receptor beta chains were read from a single sample in a study of lymphopenia after photon versus proton radiotherapy. Assay: immunoSEQ multiplex PCR; the TCRdb copy retains only in-frame clones and omits some. Of tens of thousands of clones listed, around 83% are singletons. The sequencing here drew on peripheral blood, taken from a patient treated with proton-based radiotherapy. These TCRs come from a woman between 70 and 85 years old with pancreatic cancer. Some clones in this sample may be carry-over from other donors' samples. Both conserved end residues are part of each CDR3. D genes are given only for firm matches. Rows may omit the clone size; those that give it use once, few, many or a size class.

clone_size,d_call,v_call,j_call,cdr3_aa,cdr3_nt
-,-,TRBV9,TRBJ1-2,CASSALPPDLTVYGYTF,TGTGCCAGCAGCGCCCTCCCCCCGGACCTTACTGTCTATGGCTACACCTTC
-,-,TRBV6-5,TRBJ1-4,CASSYSSRRPEKLFF,TGTGCCAGCAGTTACTCTTCTCGTCGGCCTGAAAAACTGTTTTTT
-,TRBD1,TRBV18,TRBJ1-2,CASSPGTANYGYTF,TGTGCCAGCTCACCCGGGACAGCGAACTATGGCTACACCTTC
-,-,TRBV19,TRBJ1-5,CASSTGVYSNQPQHF,TGTGCCAGTAGTACCGGGGTCTATAGCAATCAGCCCCAGCATTTT
-,TRBD2,TRBV19,TRBJ2-2,CASSIGLAGRGELFF,TGTGCCAGTAGTATCGGACTAGCGGGAAGGGGGGAGCTGTTTTTT
few,TRBD2,TRBV6-5,TRBJ2-7,CASSYTGTSGGEQYF,TGTGCCAGCAGTTACACCGGGACTAGCGGAGGGGAGCAGTACTTC
-,-,TRBV27,TRBJ1-3,CASISTPKNTIYF,TGTGCCAGCATAAGTACCCCCAAAAACACCATATATTTT
-,-,TRBV7-9,TRBJ2-4,CASTLENIQYF,TGTGCCAGCACCCTGGAAAACATTCAGTACTTC
-,TRBD2,TRBV28,TRBJ2-1,CASSLWRLAGGPGEQFF,TGTGCCAGCAGTTTATGGCGACTAGCGGGAGGGCCAGGAGAGCAGTTCTTC
-,-,TRBV5-1,TRBJ1-1,CASSLGDRLNTEAFF,TGCGCCAGCAGCTTGGGAGACAGATTGAACACTGAAGCTTTCTTT
-,TRBD1,TRBV28,TRBJ1-2,CASSRKQGARGYTF,TGTGCCAGCAGCCGAAAGCAGGGGGCGCGTGGCTACACCTTC
-,TRBD1,TRBV28,TRBJ1-4,CASSPGQVREKLFF,TGTGCCAGCAGTCCCGGACAGGTTAGGGAAAAACTGTTTTTT
-,TRBD2,TRBV7-2,TRBJ2-3,CASSYLAGASTDTQYF,TGTGCCAGCAGCTATTTAGCGGGGGCTAGCACAGATACGCAGTATTTT
-,-,TRBV7-7,TRBJ2-7,CASSLGERNAYEQYF,TGTGCTAGCAGCTTAGGGGAGCGGAACGCCTACGAGCAGTACTTC
-,TRBD2,TRBV6-1,TRBJ2-5,CASSELAGGPQETQYF,TGTGCCAGCAGTGAACTAGCGGGAGGGCCCCAAGAGACCCAGTACTTC
-,TRBD1,TRBV15,TRBJ1-1,CATSRVDRVNTEAFF,TGTGCCACCAGCAGAGTGGACAGGGTGAACACTGAAGCTTTCTTT
-,-,TRBV6-1,TRBJ2-4,CASSVGTRADIQYF,TGTGCCAGCAGCGTCGGGACAAGGGCGGACATTCAGTACTTC
-,-,TRBV7-8,TRBJ2-7,CASSLDPAGGVYEQYF,TGTGCCAGCAGCTTAGACCCCGCAGGCGGAGTCTACGAGCAGTACTTC
-,-,TRBV10-3,TRBJ2-1,CAISEQAVDNEQFF,TGTGCCATCAGTGAACAGGCGGTGGACAATGAGCAGTTCTTC
-,-,TRBV7-2,TRBJ2-1,CASSLATLLASHEQFF,TGTGCCAGCAGCTTAGCTACATTATTAGCGTCGCATGAGCAGTTCTTC